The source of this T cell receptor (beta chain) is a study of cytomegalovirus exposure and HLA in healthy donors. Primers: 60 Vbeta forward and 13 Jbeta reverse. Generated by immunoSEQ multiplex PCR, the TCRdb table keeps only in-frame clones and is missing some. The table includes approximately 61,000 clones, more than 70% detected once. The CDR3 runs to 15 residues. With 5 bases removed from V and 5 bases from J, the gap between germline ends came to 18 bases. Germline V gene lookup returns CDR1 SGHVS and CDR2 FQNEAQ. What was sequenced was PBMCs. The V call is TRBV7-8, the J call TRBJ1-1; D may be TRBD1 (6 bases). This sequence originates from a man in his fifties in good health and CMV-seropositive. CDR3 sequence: CASSLSTGPLTEAFF. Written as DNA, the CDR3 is TGTGCCAGCAGCCTTTCGACAGGACCACTGACTGAAGCTTTCTTT.